The 20 T cell receptor beta chains below were found in one sample sequenced in a study of blood T cell repertoires in COVID-19. Assay used: immunoSEQ multiplex PCR; TCRdb lists only in-frame clones, some missing. This sample has about 220,000 clones, with 65% to 90% found just once. Sequencing was done on a sample of peripheral blood. All receptors derive from a woman in her 70s with acute or convalescent COVID-19.

Here the CDR3 DNA reads TGCGCCAGCAGCCAAGAGTTGCGGGAAAACATTCAGTACTTC. Residues: CASSQELRENIQYF. This sequence joins TRBV4-3 and TRBJ2-4, with a possible D match to TRBD2 (5 bases). The CDR3 covers 14 residues. Germline loops: CDR1 LGHNA, CDR2 YSLEER. Trimming took 0 bases from V and 5 from J, leaving 8 bases between them.

The rearrangement joins TRBV20-1 to TRBJ2-3; D gene ambiguous. V gave up 3 bases and J gave up 4 bases, with 5 bases separating them. CDR1 and CDR2 from the germline V gene are DFQATT and SNEGSKA (reference sequence). The CDR3 totals 11 residues. CDR3 residues: CSASVSDTQYF. The CDR3 bases are TGCAGTGCTAGTGTATCAGATACGCAGTATTTT.

The CDR3 nucleotides read TGTGCCACCAGCAGAGAGGGACAGGGCAGCACAGATACGCAGTATTTT. Amino acids: CATSREGQGSTDTQYF. The chain combines TRBV15 with TRBJ2-3, with 9 positions matching TRBD1. The CDR3 contains 16 residues. Germline assignment: CDR1 LNHNV and CDR2 YYDKDF (reference sequence). V was pared by 0 bases and J by 0 bases, with 1 base of the junction left unmatched.

The DNA of the CDR3 is TGTGCCAGCAGTTCACTCCTCTCAAATGAGGGGGAGCTGTTTTTT. Translating gives CASSSLLSNEGELFF. V usage is TRBV6-5 and J usage is TRBJ2-2; D gene ambiguous. In germline, CDR1 is MNHEY, CDR2 SVGAGI. V was pared by 4 bases and J by 8 bases, with 17 bases between. CDR3 length equals 15 residues.

The table lists this clone with a count of one. The rearrangement joins TRBV3-1 (or the pseudogene TRBV3-2) to TRBJ2-4, with TRBD1 identical over 10 bases. The germline gives CDR1 LGHDT, CDR2 YNNKEL (reference sequence). The trim removed 9 bases at V and 1 base at J, leaving 6 bases unmatched. The CDR3 totals 15 residues. CDR3 residues: CASRQGATAKNIQYF. DNA for the CDR3: TGTGCCAGTCGACAGGGGGCGACGGCCAAAAACATTCAGTACTTC.

The V gene is TRBV30, the J gene TRBJ1-1, with 8 bases fitting TRBD1. The germline V gene has CDR1 GTSNPN and CDR2 SVGIG (reference sequence). Losses at the gene ends were 6 bases for V and 5 bases for J; bases not matched to a gene: 17. CDR3 length equals 16 residues. The CDR3 region is CACLRQGRAVGTEAFF. The CDR3 bases are TGTGCCTGTCTGCGACAGGGGAGAGCGGTGGGGACTGAAGCTTTCTTT. The variable domain in full, completed from reference TRBV30 and TRBJ1-1, reads SQTIHQWPATLVQPVGSPLSLECTVEGTSNPNLYWYRQAAGRGLQLLFYSVGIGQISSEVPQNLSASRPQDRQFILSSKKLLLSDSGFYLCACLRQGRAVGTEAFFGQGTRLTVV.

CDR3 amino acids: CASSVDSLYNSPLHF. In DNA form, the CDR3 reads TGCGCCAGCAGCGTGGACAGCCTCTATAATTCACCCCTCCACTTT. The J gene is TRBJ1-6, the V gene TRBV5-1; D perhaps matches TRBD1 (6 bases). V gave up 4 bases and J gave up 3 bases, with 11 bases separating them. The germline V gene has CDR1 SGHRS and CDR2 YFSETQ. The CDR3 covers 15 residues.

This clone was detected only a few times. The genes are TRBV11-2 and TRBJ2-2, with 13 bases that match TRBD2. After removal of 5 bases from V and 1 base from J, the junction contained 7 bases not matched to a gene. The CDR3 totals 18 residues. Germline V gives CDR1 SGHAT, CDR2 FQNNGV. CDR3 sequence: CASSKGLAGRLNTGELFF. CDR3 sequence (DNA): TGTGCCAGCAGCAAGGGACTAGCGGGGAGATTGAACACCGGGGAGCTGTTTTTT.

The genes are TRBV6-2 or TRBV6-3 and TRBJ1-6, with TRBD1 matching over 9 bases. Germline V CDR1 and CDR2: MNHEY, SVGEGT. Unmatched junction bases numbered 12, after V lost 2 bases and J lost 10 bases. The CDR3 runs to 17 residues. CDR3 sequence: CASSYKPGDRVRSPLHF. CDR3 DNA: TGTGCCAGCAGTTACAAGCCGGGGGACAGGGTGAGGTCACCCCTCCACTTT.

V gene TRBV12-3 or TRBV12-4 combines with J gene TRBJ1-2; no clear D. The CDR3 totals 12 residues. Trimming shortened V by 6 bases and J by 10 bases, and 15 bases separated the two germline ends. The DNA for the CDR3 is TGTGCCAGCAGCCACGGACGGGAGAACTACACCTTC. It codes for CASSHGRENYTF.

This sequence joins TRBV6-6 and TRBJ2-5; the D gene is possibly TRBD2 (5 bases). The CDR3 contains 14 residues. The germline V gene encodes CDR1 MNHNY and CDR2 SVGAGI (reference sequence). Trimming shortened V by 4 bases and J by 5 bases, and 14 bases separated the two germline ends. CDR3 protein: CASSSRTSLETQYF. The CDR3 DNA is TGTGCCAGCAGTTCCAGGACTTCGCTGGAGACCCAGTACTTC.

The CDR3 DNA is TGTGCCAGCAGCCCTAGCGGGAGTAGCAATCAGCCCCAGCATTTT. Amino acids: CASSPSGSSNQPQHF. The genes are TRBV9 and TRBJ1-5, with unresolved D. CDR3 length: 15 residues. CDR1 and CDR2 from the germline V gene are SGDLS and YYNGEE. V lost 4 bases and J 0 bases, leaving 11 bases between the germline ends.

This clone appeared once. This chain joins TRBV7-2 and TRBJ2-2; a possible D gene is TRBD1 (6 bases). The CDR3 contains 15 residues. The germline V and J ends were trimmed by 4 bases and 3 bases, with 12 bases remaining between them. Germline-derived CDR1 and CDR2 are SGHTA and FQGNSA. This chain's CDR3 is CASSSGHLYTGELFF. For the CDR3, the DNA is TGTGCCAGCAGCTCGGGACACCTTTACACCGGGGAGCTGTTTTTT.

The V and J genes are TRBV18 and TRBJ2-7; TRBD2 agrees at 10 bases. The CDR3 sequence is 15 residues long. CDR1 is KGHSH, CDR2 LQKENI, per germline. The trim removed 8 bases at V and 5 bases at J, leaving 12 bases unmatched. The CDR3 sequence: CASPGTSVGRNEQYF. CDR3 in DNA: TGTGCCAGCCCTGGGACTAGCGTCGGCAGGAACGAGCAGTACTTC.

The chain uses TRBV19 and TRBJ1-2, with TRBD1 as a possible D gene (6 bases). Per the germline V gene, CDR1 is LNHDA and CDR2 is SQIVND (reference sequence). Trimming removed 4 bases at V and 2 bases at J, with 14 bases between. The CDR3 is 15 residues long. The CDR3 sequence is CASSTDGGANYGYTF. The CDR3 nucleotides are TGTGCCAGTAGTACCGATGGGGGCGCAAACTATGGCTACACCTTC.

The J gene is TRBJ2-7, the V gene TRBV5-1; perhaps TRBD1 as D (6 bases). Germline V lookup: CDR1 SGHRS, CDR2 YFSETQ. This CDR3 is 13 amino acids long. Trimming cost V 6 bases and J 6 bases, with 16 bases left between them. The CDR3 coding sequence is TGCGCCAGCAACAGGGACGGTCAAAGCGAGCAGTACTTC. Translation: CASNRDGQSEQYF.

This clone was detected once. This chain links TRBV7-8 with TRBJ1-2; no definite D call. This CDR3 region has 13 residues. V dropped 2 bases and J dropped 5 bases, with 9 bases sitting between them. CDR1 and CDR2 (germline): SGHVS, FQNEAQ. The CDR3, as DNA: TGTGCCAGCAGCTTACAGGATATATATGGCTACACCTTC. It yields the protein CASSLQDIYGYTF.

This sequence joins TRBV7-8 and TRBJ1-5, with TRBD1 identical over 10 bases. V gave up 2 bases and J gave up 3 bases; unmatched junction bases: 10. CDR1 is SGHVS and CDR2 is FQNEAQ in the germline V gene. The CDR3 has 18 residues. CDR3 nucleotides: TGTGCCAGCAGCTTAACTAGACAGGGGGCGCGGGTCAATCAGCCCCAGCATTTT. This codes for CASSLTRQGARVNQPQHF.

The rearrangement uses TRBV2 and TRBJ2-1; 14 bases fit TRBD2. The germline gives CDR1 SNHLY, CDR2 FYNNEI. There are 15 residues in the CDR3. J was trimmed by 10 bases and V by 7 bases; bases with no gene match: 9. The CDR3 loop is CASTRLAGGPGEQFF. The CDR3 bases are TGTGCCAGCACCCGACTAGCGGGGGGGCCAGGGGAGCAGTTCTTC.

The rearrangement uses TRBV6-6 and TRBJ1-2, with 8 bases matching TRBD1. The ends lost 6 bases at V and 4 bases at J; junction bases unmatched: 10. Germline V gene lookup returns CDR1 MNHNY and CDR2 SVGAGI (reference sequence). CDR3 length: 15 residues. The CDR3 protein is CASRQQGARVYGYTF. CDR3 nucleotides: TGTGCCAGCAGGCAGCAGGGGGCGCGTGTCTATGGCTACACCTTC.